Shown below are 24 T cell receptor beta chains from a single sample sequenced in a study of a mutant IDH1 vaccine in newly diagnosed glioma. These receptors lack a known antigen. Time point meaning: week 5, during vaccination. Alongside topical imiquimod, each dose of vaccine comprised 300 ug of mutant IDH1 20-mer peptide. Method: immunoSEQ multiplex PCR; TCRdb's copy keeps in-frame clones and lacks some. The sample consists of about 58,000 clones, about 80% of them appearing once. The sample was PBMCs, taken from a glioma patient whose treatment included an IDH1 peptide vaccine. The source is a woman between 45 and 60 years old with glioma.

The CDR3 region has the DNA TGTGCCAGCAGCGATCAAGTGACGACTGAAGCTTTCTTT. Translating it yields CASSDQVTTEAFF. V is TRBV6-1 and J is TRBJ1-1; the D is unclear. This CDR3 has 13 residues. V was cut by 6 bases and J by 5 bases, with 13 bases left in between. Germline V gene sequence: CDR1 MNHNS, CDR2 SASEGT.

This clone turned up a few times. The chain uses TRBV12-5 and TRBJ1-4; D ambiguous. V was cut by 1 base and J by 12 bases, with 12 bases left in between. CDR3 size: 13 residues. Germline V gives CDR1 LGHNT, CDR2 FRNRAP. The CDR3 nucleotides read TGTGCTAGTGGTTTGGAGACGCGCAACCAACTGTTTTTT. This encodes CASGLETRNQLFF. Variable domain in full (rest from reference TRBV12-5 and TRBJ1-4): DARVTQTPRHKVTEMGQEVTMRCQPILGHNTVFWYRQTMMQGLELLAYFRNRAPLDDSGMPKDRFSAEMPDATLATLKIQPSEPRDSAVYFCASGLETRNQLFFGSGTQLSVL.

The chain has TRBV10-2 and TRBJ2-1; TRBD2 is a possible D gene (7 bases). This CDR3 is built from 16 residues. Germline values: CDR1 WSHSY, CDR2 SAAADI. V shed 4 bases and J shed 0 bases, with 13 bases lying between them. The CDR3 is CASSGGGLSSYNEQFF. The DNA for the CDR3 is TGCGCCAGCAGTGGCGGGGGCCTGAGCTCCTACAATGAGCAGTTCTTC.

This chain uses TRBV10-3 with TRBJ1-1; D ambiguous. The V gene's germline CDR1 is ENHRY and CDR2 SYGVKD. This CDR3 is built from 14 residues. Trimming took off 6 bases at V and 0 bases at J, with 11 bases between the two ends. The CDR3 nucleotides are TGTGCCATCAGGGACCGTGACATGAACACTGAAGCTTTCTTT. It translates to CAIRDRDMNTEAFF.

The CDR3 reads CASSIAQNTEAFF. The CDR3 DNA follows: TGTGCCAGTAGTATTGCCCAGAACACTGAAGCTTTCTTT. The chain carries TRBV19 and TRBJ1-1; D is undetermined. Trimming stripped 3 bases from V and 1 base from J, with 6 bases between. CDR1 and CDR2 (germline): LNHDA, SQIVND (reference sequence). The CDR3 has 13 residues.

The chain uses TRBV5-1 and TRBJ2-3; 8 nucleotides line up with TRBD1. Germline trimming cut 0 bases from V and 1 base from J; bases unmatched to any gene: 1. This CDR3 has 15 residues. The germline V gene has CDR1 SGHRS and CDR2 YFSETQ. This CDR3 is CASSLVGQGTDTQYF. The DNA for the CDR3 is TGCGCCAGCAGCTTGGTGGGACAGGGCACAGATACGCAGTATTTT.

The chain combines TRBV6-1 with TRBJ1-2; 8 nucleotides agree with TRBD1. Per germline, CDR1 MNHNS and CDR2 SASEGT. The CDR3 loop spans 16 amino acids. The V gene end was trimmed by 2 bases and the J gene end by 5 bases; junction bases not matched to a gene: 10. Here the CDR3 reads CASSESLGQGGYGYTF. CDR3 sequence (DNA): TGTGCCAGCAGTGAAAGCCTCGGACAGGGAGGTTATGGCTACACCTTC.

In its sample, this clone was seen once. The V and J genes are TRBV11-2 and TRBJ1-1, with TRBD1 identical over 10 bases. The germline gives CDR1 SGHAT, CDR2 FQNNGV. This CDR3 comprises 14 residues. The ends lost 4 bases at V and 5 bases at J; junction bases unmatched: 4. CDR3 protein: CASSWTGGRTEAFF. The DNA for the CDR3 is TGTGCCAGCAGCTGGACAGGGGGAAGAACTGAAGCTTTCTTT.

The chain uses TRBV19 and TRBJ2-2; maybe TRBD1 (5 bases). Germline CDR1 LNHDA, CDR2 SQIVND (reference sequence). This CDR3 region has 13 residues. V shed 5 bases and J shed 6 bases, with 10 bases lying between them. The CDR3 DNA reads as TGTGCCAGTAGTTTCAGGGTGGCCGGGGAGCTGTTTTTT. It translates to CASSFRVAGELFF.

CDR3 region: CSVRPRTGDEQYF. DNA of the CDR3: TGCAGCGTGAGGCCCCGGACAGGGGACGAGCAGTACTTC. This rearrangement joins TRBV29-1 to TRBJ2-7, with TRBD1 matching over 9 bases. J lost 5 bases, V lost 6 bases, and 8 bases had no gene match. This CDR3 comprises 13 residues. Germline V CDR1 and CDR2: SQVTM, ANQGSEA.

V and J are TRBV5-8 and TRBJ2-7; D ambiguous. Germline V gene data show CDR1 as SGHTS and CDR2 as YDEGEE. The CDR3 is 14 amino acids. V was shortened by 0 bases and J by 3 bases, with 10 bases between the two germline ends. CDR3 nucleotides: TGTGCCAGCAGCTTGGGTGGGTCCGACTACGAGCAGTACTTC. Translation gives CASSLGGSDYEQYF.

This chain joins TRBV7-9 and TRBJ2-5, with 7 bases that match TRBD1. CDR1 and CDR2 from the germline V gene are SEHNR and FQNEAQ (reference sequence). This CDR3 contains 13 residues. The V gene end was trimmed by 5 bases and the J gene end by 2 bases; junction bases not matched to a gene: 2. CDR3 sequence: CASSRDSQETQYF. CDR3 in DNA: TGTGCCAGCAGCCGGGACAGTCAAGAGACCCAGTACTTC.

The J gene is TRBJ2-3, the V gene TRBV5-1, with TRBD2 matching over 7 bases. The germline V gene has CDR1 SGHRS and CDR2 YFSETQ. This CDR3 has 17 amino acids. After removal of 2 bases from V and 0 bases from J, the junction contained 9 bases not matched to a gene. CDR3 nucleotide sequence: TGCGCCAGCAGCTTACAACCCGCGGGGGTGAGCACAGATACGCAGTATTTT. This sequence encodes CASSLQPAGVSTDTQYF.

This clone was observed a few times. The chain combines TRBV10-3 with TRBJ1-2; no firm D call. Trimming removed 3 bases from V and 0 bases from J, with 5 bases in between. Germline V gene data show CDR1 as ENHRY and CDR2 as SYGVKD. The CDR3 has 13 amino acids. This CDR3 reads CAISERTNYGYTF. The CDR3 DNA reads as TGTGCCATCAGTGAACGGACTAACTATGGCTACACCTTC.

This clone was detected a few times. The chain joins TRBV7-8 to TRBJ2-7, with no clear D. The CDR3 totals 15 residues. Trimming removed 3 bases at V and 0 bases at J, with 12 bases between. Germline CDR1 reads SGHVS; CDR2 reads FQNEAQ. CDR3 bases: TGTGCCAGCAGCTTTTTGCCTCAGCCCTCCTACGAGCAGTACTTC. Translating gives CASSFLPQPSYEQYF.

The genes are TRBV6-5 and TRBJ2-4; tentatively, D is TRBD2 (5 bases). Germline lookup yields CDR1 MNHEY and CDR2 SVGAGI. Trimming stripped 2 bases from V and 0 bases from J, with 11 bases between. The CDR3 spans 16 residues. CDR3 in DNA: TGTGCCAGCAGTTACGGGGAGAAACTAGCCAAAAACATTCAGTACTTC. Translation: CASSYGEKLAKNIQYF.

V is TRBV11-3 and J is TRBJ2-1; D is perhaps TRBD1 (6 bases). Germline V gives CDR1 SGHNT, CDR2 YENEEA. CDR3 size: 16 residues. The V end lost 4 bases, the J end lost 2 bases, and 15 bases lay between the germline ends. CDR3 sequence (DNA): TGTGCCAGCAGCTCGCAGGACAGACCTACCTACAATGAGCAGTTCTTC. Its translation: CASSSQDRPTYNEQFF.

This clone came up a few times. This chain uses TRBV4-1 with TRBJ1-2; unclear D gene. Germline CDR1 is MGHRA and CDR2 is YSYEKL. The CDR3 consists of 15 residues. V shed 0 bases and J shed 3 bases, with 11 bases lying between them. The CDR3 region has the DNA TGCGCCAGCAGCCAAGAGGGGTACAGATACTATGGCTACACCTTC. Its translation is CASSQEGYRYYGYTF.

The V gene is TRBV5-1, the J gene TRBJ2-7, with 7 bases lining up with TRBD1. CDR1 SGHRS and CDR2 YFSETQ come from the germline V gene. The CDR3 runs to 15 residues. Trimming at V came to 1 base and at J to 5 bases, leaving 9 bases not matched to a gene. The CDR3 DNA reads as TGCGCCAGCAGCTTGTGGCCCGGGACAGCCGACGAGCAGTACTTC. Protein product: CASSLWPGTADEQYF.

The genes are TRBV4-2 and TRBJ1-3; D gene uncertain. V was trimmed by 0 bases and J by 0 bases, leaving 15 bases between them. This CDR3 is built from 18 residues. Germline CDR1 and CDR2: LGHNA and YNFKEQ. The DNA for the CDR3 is TGTGCCAGCAGCCAAGACATAACCCCCCGGGCCTCTGGAAACACCATATATTTT. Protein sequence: CASSQDITPRASGNTIYF.

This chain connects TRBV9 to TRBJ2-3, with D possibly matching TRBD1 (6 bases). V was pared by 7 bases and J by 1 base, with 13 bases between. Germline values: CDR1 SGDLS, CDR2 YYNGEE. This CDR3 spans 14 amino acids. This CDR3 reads CASGWGHGTDTQYF. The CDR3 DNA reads TGTGCCAGCGGCTGGGGGCACGGCACAGATACGCAGTATTTT.

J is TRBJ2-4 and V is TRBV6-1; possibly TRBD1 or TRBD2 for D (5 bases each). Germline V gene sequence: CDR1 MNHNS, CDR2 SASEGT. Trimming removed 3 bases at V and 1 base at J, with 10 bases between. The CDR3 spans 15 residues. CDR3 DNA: TGTGCCAGCAGTGAGGGGGTCGTCGCCAAAAACATTCAGTACTTC. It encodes CASSEGVVAKNIQYF.

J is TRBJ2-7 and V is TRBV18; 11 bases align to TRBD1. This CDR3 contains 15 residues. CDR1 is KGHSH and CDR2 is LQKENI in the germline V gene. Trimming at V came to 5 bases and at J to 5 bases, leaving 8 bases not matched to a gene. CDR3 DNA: TGTGCCAGCTCATTCCCTGGGACAGGGGGGAACGAGCAGTACTTC. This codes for CASSFPGTGGNEQYF.

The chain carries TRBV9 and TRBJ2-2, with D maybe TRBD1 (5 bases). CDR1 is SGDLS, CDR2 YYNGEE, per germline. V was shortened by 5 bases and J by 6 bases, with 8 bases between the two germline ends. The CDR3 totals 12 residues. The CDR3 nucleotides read TGTGCCAGCAGGCAGGGTTCCGGGGAGCTGTTTTTT. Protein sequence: CASRQGSGELFF.